Below, 19 T cell receptor beta chains from the same sample are listed, as sequenced in a study of shared clonotypes between healthy human individuals. The assay was immunoSEQ multiplex PCR, and TCRdb's table has in-frame clones only and misses some. Seen here are about 2.4 million clones, roughly 93% observed once, and the top ten hold 0.36%. Material: naive CD4+ T cells from PBMCs. Subset specified: CD45RA+ positively selected. The receptors stem from a man aged 18 to 30 in good health. Some clones in this sample may be carry-over from other donors' samples.

The rearrangement links TRBV7-9 to TRBJ2-3; unclear D gene. The ends were cut back, 2 bases at V and 6 bases at J, with 9 bases in the middle. The length of the CDR3 is 13 residues. Germline-derived CDR1 and CDR2 are SEHNR and FQNEAQ (reference sequence). CDR3 nucleotides: TGTGCCAGCAGCTTATCTGGCCGGGATACGCAGTATTTT. Its translation: CASSLSGRDTQYF.

The chain links TRBV18 to TRBJ2-1, with 10 nucleotides matching TRBD2. The V gene's germline CDR1 is KGHSH and CDR2 LQKENI. The CDR3 extends over 18 amino acids. Trimming cost V 3 bases and J 7 bases; bases outside gene matches: 15. For the CDR3, the DNA is TGTGCCAGCTCACCCCGGGACTCTGGACTAGCGGTGAAAAATGAGCAGTTCTTC. Translated: CASSPRDSGLAVKNEQFF. The whole variable domain, filled in from reference TRBV18 and TRBJ2-1, reads NAGVMQNPRHLVRRRGQEARLRCSPMKGHSHVYWYRQLPEEGLKFMVYLQKENIIDESGMPKERFSAEFPKEGPSILRIQQVVRGDSAAYFCASSPRDSGLAVKNEQFFGPGTRLTVL.

The CDR3 DNA follows: TGTGCCAGCAGTTACTGGGAGGACGGGACCTATGGCTACACCTTC. Its protein product is CASSYWEDGTYGYTF. The chain recombines TRBV6-6 with TRBJ1-2, with D possibly being TRBD1 (5 bases). The V end was cut by 1 base, the J end by 4 bases, with 13 bases between. The CDR3 totals 15 residues. Germline V gene sequence: CDR1 MNHNY, CDR2 SVGAGI (reference sequence).

The chain joins TRBV7-2 to TRBJ1-4, with 7 bases fitting TRBD1. This CDR3 spans 14 amino acids. Looked up from germline, CDR1 is SGHTA and CDR2 is FQGNSA. V shed 4 bases, J shed 6 bases, and the junction held 5 bases outside the gene matches. CDR3 sequence: CASSSGRGDEKLFF. DNA for the CDR3: TGTGCCAGCAGCTCCGGCAGGGGGGATGAAAAACTGTTTTTT.

V and J are TRBV28 and TRBJ2-1; 9 positions agree with TRBD2. Germline V gene data show CDR1 as MDHEN and CDR2 as SYDVKM. J gave up 9 bases and V 3 bases, and 12 bases lay outside the gene matches. The CDR3 consists of 16 residues. As DNA, the CDR3 is TGTGCCAGCAGTTTCTTTACAGGGAGCGGGAGGACTGAGCAGTTCTTC. Translated: CASSFFTGSGRTEQFF. Using reference TRBV28 and TRBJ2-1 for the parts outside the CDR3, the full variable domain is DVKVTQSSRYLVKRTGEKVFLECVQDMDHENMFWYRQDPGLGLRLIYFSYDVKMKEKGDIPEGYSVSREKKERFSLILESASTNQTSMYLCASSFFTGSGRTEQFFGPGTRLTVL.

The rearrangement links TRBV11-2 to TRBJ2-5; 10 bases map to TRBD2. From germline, CDR1 is SGHAT and CDR2 FQNNGV. The CDR3 runs 16 residues. V gave up 0 bases and J gave up 4 bases; unmatched junction bases: 5. The CDR3 DNA reads TGTGCCAGCAGCTTAGAGCCAGCGGGAGGGGCAGAGACCCAGTACTTC. Translated, it gives CASSLEPAGGAETQYF.

The V and J genes are TRBV18 and TRBJ2-1; no clear D gene. This CDR3 contains 15 residues. The ends were cut back, 3 bases at V and 3 bases at J, with 12 bases in the middle. CDR1 KGHSH and CDR2 LQKENI come from the germline V gene. This CDR3 reads CASSPLRPDYNEQFF. The CDR3 nucleotides read TGTGCCAGCTCACCCCTCAGGCCTGACTACAATGAGCAGTTCTTC.

The table lists this clone with a count of one. The same CDR3 can be traced to other DNA sequences in this sample. The chain combines TRBV10-3 with TRBJ2-1, with 14 bases identical to TRBD2. Per the germline V gene, CDR1 is ENHRY and CDR2 is SYGVKD. With V trimmed by 6 bases and J by 3 bases, 1 base remained unmatched. The CDR3 spans 15 residues. The CDR3 here is CAIRGLAGDYNEQFF. The CDR3, as DNA: TGTGCCATCAGGGGACTAGCGGGGGACTACAATGAGCAGTTCTTC.

The rearrangement uses TRBV6-6 and TRBJ2-2, with 12 bases identical to TRBD2. Germline CDR1 MNHNY, CDR2 SVGAGI (reference sequence). This CDR3 has 16 residues. V lost 6 bases, J lost 5 bases, and 7 bases stayed unmatched. The CDR3 coding sequence is TGTGCCAGCAGACAGGGACTAGCGGGCTGGACCGGGGAGCTGTTTTTT. Protein product: CASRQGLAGWTGELFF.

This chain links TRBV7-3 with TRBJ1-1; no reliable D call. Germline-derived CDR1 and CDR2 are SGHTA and FQGTGA. This CDR3 has 14 residues. The ends were cut back, 2 bases at V and 3 bases at J, with 10 bases in the middle. CDR3 nucleotides: TGTGCCAGCAGCTTAGCGGGGTCGGACACTGAAGCTTTCTTT. It encodes CASSLAGSDTEAFF.

J is TRBJ2-7 and V is TRBV19; 7 bases map to TRBD1. In germline, CDR1 is LNHDA, CDR2 SQIVND (reference sequence). The CDR3 contains 16 residues. J gave up 0 bases and V 5 bases, and 10 bases lay outside the gene matches. The CDR3 reads CASSGGDSLRSYEQYF. In DNA form, the CDR3 reads TGTGCCAGTAGTGGTGGGGACAGCCTGCGCTCCTACGAGCAGTACTTC.

The V gene is TRBV28, the J gene TRBJ2-1; D not resolved. The germline CDR1 and CDR2 sequences are MDHEN and SYDVKM. The CDR3 runs to 11 residues. V gave up 3 bases and J gave up 15 bases, with 12 bases separating them. CDR3 region: CASSFTRSLFF. In DNA form, the CDR3 reads TGTGCCAGCAGTTTTACCCGAAGTCTGTTCTTC.

This sequence joins TRBV25-1 and TRBJ2-3; a weak D match, TRBD2 (6 bases). Germline V CDR1 and CDR2: MGHDK, SYGVNS. This CDR3 comprises 15 residues. Trimming took 1 base from V and 5 from J, leaving 13 bases between them. This chain's CDR3 is CASSESGGFRDTQYF. For the CDR3, the DNA is TGTGCCAGCAGTGAATCAGGAGGGTTTCGAGATACGCAGTATTTT.

The chain joins TRBV7-2 to TRBJ2-1; no clear D. CDR1 and CDR2 (germline): SGHTA, FQGNSA. V was shortened by 3 bases and J by 6 bases, with 15 bases between the two germline ends. The CDR3 is 15 amino acids. The DNA for the CDR3 is TGTGCCAGCAGCTTTCCCCCATACAGCCCCAATGAGCAGTTCTTC. Amino acids: CASSFPPYSPNEQFF.

Note on this clone: Other DNA sequences in the sample encode the same CDR3. The chain links TRBV7-9 to TRBJ1-3, with no clear D. Germline V lookup: CDR1 SEHNR, CDR2 FQNEAQ (reference sequence). This CDR3 is built from 14 residues. Deletions cut 0 bases from V and 1 base from J, with 4 bases between. The CDR3: CASSLAGSGNTIYF. CDR3 nucleotide sequence: TGTGCCAGCAGCTTAGCAGGATCTGGAAACACCATATATTTT.

The chain uses TRBV5-6 and TRBJ1-4; D gene uncertain. V was pared by 0 bases and J by 4 bases, with 10 bases between. Germline V CDR1 and CDR2: SGHDT, YYEEEE. CDR3 size: 15 residues. The CDR3 spells CASSLGYGDNEKLFF. The CDR3, as DNA: TGTGCCAGCAGCTTGGGGTACGGAGATAATGAAAAACTGTTTTTT.

The genes are TRBV30 and TRBJ2-7, with D possibly matching TRBD1 (5 bases). Germline CDR1 reads GTSNPN; CDR2 reads SVGIG (reference sequence). The CDR3 extends over 12 amino acids. V was cut by 0 bases and J by 11 bases, with 14 bases left in between. The CDR3 region is CAWSVPRAEKYF. The CDR3 DNA is TGTGCCTGGAGTGTACCCAGGGCTGAAAAGTACTTC.

This chain links TRBV18 with TRBJ1-4, with TRBD1 matching over 7 bases. In germline, CDR1 is KGHSH, CDR2 LQKENI. The CDR3 contains 12 residues. Trimming at V came to 11 bases and at J to 4 bases, leaving 4 bases not matched to a gene. The CDR3 protein is CAARDSNEKLFF. In DNA, the CDR3 is TGTGCCGCCCGGGACAGTAATGAAAAACTGTTTTTT.

For this clone: Other DNA sequences in the sample encode the same CDR3. The rearrangement joins TRBV5-1 to TRBJ2-7; perhaps TRBD2 as D (6 bases). The CDR3 has 14 amino acids. From germline, CDR1 is SGHRS and CDR2 YFSETQ. With 0 bases removed from V and 0 bases from J, the gap between germline ends came to 7 bases. The CDR3 protein is CASSLVRGSYEQYF. DNA of the CDR3: TGCGCCAGCAGCTTGGTGCGGGGCTCCTACGAGCAGTACTTC.